This T cell receptor (beta chain) stems from a study of T cells in Graves' hyperthyroidism and ophthalmopathy. Notes on the study in general: Ophthalmopathy and stable hyperthyroidism were told apart by a 13 V-J model. Most expanded thyroid clonotypes above 0.001 recurred in blood. Ophthalmopathy, as predicted by the model, came a median around 7 months after the prediction.

CDR3 length: 15 residues. The germline CDR1 and CDR2 sequences are LNHDA and SQIVND (reference sequence). V shed 3 bases and J shed 3 bases, with 14 bases lying between them. This clonotype turned up a few times. As yet, its antigen is unknown. TCR beta CDR3 regions were amplified from RNA transcripts. The primer set for the first-round RT-PCR of the TCR CDR3 was HTBI. TCRdb re-called the multiplex PCR reads with MiXCR, one entry per CDR3 protein. The data contain around 690,000 distinct CDR3 sequences, about a fifth of them singletons. Diagnosing involved the use of clinical symptoms, serum thyroxine and TRAb, thyroid ultrasound and orbital computed tomography.

V and J are TRBV19 and TRBJ1-1, with D uncertain. The source material was blood. The sequence was collected from a man aged 30 to 39 with Graves' ophthalmopathy. CDR3 sequence: CASSIGRVWDTEAFF. CDR3 nucleotide sequence: TGTGCCAGTAGTATCGGCCGGGTATGGGACACTGAAGCTTTCTTT.